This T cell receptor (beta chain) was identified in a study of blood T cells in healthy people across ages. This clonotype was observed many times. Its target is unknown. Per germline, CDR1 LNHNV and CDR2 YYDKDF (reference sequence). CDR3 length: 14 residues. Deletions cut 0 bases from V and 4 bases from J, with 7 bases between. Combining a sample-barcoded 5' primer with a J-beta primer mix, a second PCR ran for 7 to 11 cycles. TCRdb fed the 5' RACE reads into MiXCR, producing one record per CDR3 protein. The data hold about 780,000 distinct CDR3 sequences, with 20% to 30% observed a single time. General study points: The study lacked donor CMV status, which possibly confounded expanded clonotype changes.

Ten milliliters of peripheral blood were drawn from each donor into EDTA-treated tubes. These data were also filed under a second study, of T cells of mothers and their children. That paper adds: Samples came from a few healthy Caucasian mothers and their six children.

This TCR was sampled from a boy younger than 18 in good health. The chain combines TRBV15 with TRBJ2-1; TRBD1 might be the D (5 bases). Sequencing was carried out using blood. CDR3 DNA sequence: TGTGCCACCAGCAGAGATTACAGGTACAATGAGCAGTTCTTC. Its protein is CATSRDYRYNEQFF. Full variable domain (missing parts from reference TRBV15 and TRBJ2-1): DAMVIQNPRYQVTQFGKPVTLSCSQTLNHNVMYWYQQKSSQAPKLLFHYYDKDFNNEADTPDNFQSRRPNTSFCFLDIRSPGLGDTAMYLCATSRDYRYNEQFFGPGTRLTVL.